The T cell receptor (beta chain) under discussion was sequenced for a study of CD8+ T cells in alopecia areata. Study-level findings and limits: TCR sharing across patients was less clear than in mice, possibly HLA-related.

V lost 1 base to trimming and J lost 5 bases; unmatched junction nucleotides: 4. CDR1 is MGHDK and CDR2 is SYGVNS in the germline V gene. The CDR3 runs 14 residues. cDNA prepared by RNA extraction and subsequent reverse transcription served as the template for sequencing. Method: immunoSEQ multiplex PCR; TCRdb's copy keeps in-frame clones and lacks some. The sample includes over 200,000 clones, approximately 52% of them seen just once. For this clone: The antigen is not known.

This receptor was taken from a human donor with alopecia areata. The chain combines TRBV25-1 with TRBJ1-2; 7 bases align to TRBD1. The source was CD4+ T cells sorted from blood, collected at week 0. In DNA form, the CDR3 reads TGTGCCAGCAGTGAATCTTACAGGGGTTATGGCTACACCTTC. Translating gives CASSESYRGYGYTF.